Detailed here is one TCR beta chain. This specimen comes from a study of blood T cell repertoires in COVID-19. Background on the study: Material from acute and convalescent COVID-19 was sourced from the United States, Italy and Spain. T cells, B-cell-depleted T cells, or PBMCs supplied cDNA or gDNA.

In the original workflow: Reference gene primer amplification in the assay estimated nucleated cell counts. Generated by immunoSEQ multiplex PCR, the TCRdb table keeps only in-frame clones and is missing some. V, J and clone size are taken as reported in that table, and D and trimming were inferred from the DNA itself. The data show 270,000 or so clones, approximately 89% seen once. The CDR3 contains 13 residues. With 3 bases removed from V and 4 bases from J, the gap between germline ends came to 7 bases. Germline V gene lookup returns CDR1 SNHLY and CDR2 FYNNEI. The chain couples TRBV2 to TRBJ1-5; D is unclear. Specimen: peripheral blood. The source of this sequence is a man in his forties with active or convalescent COVID-19. Here the CDR3 DNA reads TGTGCCAGCAGTGACGGCGGGAATCAGCCCCAGCATTTT. Protein: CASSDGGNQPQHF.